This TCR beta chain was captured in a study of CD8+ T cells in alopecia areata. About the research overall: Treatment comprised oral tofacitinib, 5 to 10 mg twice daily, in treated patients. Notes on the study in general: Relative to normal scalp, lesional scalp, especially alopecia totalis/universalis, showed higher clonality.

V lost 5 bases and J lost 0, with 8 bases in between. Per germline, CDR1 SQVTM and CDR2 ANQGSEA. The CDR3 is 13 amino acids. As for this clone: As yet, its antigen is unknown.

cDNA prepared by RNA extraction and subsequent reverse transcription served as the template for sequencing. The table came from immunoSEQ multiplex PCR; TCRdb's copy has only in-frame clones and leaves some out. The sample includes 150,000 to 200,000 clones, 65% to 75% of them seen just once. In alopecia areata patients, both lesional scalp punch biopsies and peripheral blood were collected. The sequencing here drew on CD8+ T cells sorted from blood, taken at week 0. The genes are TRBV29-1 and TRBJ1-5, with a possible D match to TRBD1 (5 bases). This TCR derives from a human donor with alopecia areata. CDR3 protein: CSVQGYSNQPQHF. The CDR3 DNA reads TGCAGCGTTCAGGGTTATAGCAATCAGCCCCAGCATTTT.